This TCR beta chain was observed in a study of shared clonotypes between healthy human individuals. Points from the study as a whole: Measured sharing among donors was expected to vary with sequencing depth.

Trimming removed 6 bases from V and 2 bases from J, with 20 bases in between. This CDR3 spans 16 amino acids. Germline-derived CDR1 and CDR2 are MNHEY and SMNVEV (reference sequence). Comment on this clone: Its specificity is unknown.

Every subset had its genomic DNA shared out evenly among several immunoSEQ plates. Sorted-subset replicate PCRs used around 220 ng DNA, 30,000 or so T cell genomes. Authors' analysis steps: ImmunoSEQ junction-only sequences lacked quality scores, so their filtering differed. Profiling relied on immunoSEQ multiplex PCR, and the TCRdb table lists in-frame clones only, not all of them. That table is the source of V, J and clone size, and D and trimming were worked out from the DNA. In the table there are 2 million to 2.5 million clones, over 90% of which are singletons. The sequence came from a man aged 18-30 years in good health. Some clones in this sample may be carry-over from other donors' samples. Specimen: naive CD4+ T cells from PBMCs. Subset of the sample: CD45RA+ positively selected. This chain connects TRBV27 to TRBJ2-7, with D perhaps TRBD1 (5 bases). The CDR3 DNA reads as TGTGCCAGCAGCAACCAGATCTTTGGGGCAGCCTACGAGCAGTACTTC. Amino acid sequence: CASSNQIFGAAYEQYF.